This note documents a single T cell receptor (beta chain) sequence. Trimming took off 8 bases at V and 1 base at J, with 11 bases between the two ends. The germline V gene encodes CDR1 MNHEY and CDR2 SMNVEV (reference sequence). This CDR3 has 13 amino acids. Alopecia areata patients had lesional scalp punch biopsies and peripheral blood taken from them. The sample comes from a study of CD8+ T cells in alopecia areata. Study overall: People stayed on tofacitinib for 6 to 18 months, then stopped the drug for 6 months.

Following RNA extraction, reverse transcription yielded cDNA that acted as the sequencing template. TCRdb's table, derived via immunoSEQ multiplex PCR, lists solely in-frame clones and lacks some. The sample carries some 170,000 clones, roughly 70% recorded once. The genes are TRBV27 and TRBJ1-1; tentative D call: TRBD1 (6 bases). The TCR was taken from a human donor with alopecia areata. The sequenced sample was CD8+ T cells sorted from blood, obtained at week 0. CDR3 sequence: CASALGGNTEAFF. CDR3 bases: TGTGCCAGCGCCTTAGGGGGGAACACTGAAGCTTTCTTT.